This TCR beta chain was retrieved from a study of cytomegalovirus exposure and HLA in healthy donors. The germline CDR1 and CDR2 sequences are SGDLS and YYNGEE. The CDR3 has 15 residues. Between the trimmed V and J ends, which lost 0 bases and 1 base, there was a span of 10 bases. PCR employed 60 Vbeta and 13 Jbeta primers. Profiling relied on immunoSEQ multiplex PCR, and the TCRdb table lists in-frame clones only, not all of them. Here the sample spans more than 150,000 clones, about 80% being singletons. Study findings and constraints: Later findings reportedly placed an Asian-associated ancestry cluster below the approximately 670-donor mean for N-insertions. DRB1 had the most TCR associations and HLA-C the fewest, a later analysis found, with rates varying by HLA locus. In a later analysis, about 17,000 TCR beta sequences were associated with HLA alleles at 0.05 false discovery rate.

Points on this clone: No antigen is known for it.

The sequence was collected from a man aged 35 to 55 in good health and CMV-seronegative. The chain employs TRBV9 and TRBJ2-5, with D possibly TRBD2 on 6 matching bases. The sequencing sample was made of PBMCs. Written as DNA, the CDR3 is TGTGCCAGCAGCGTAGTACCCGGGGGCCAAGAGACCCAGTACTTC. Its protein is CASSVVPGGQETQYF.